This T cell receptor (beta chain) was sequenced for a study of blood T cell repertoires in COVID-19. Study details: Acute-phase and convalescent COVID-19 samples originated in the United States, Italy and Spain. PBMCs, B-cell-depleted T cells, or T cells provided the cDNA or gDNA that made up the material.

Data came from immunoSEQ multiplex PCR; TCRdb stores just in-frame clones and leaves some out. The sample includes 350,000 or so clones, approximately 88% of them seen just once. V was cut by 4 bases and J by 5 bases, with 14 bases left in between. Germline CDR1 is ENHRY and CDR2 is SYGVKD. The CDR3 has 14 residues. The sequenced material came from peripheral blood. This TCR derives from a young woman with COVID-19, enrolled during active disease. The V gene is TRBV10-3, the J gene TRBJ1-1; tentative D call: TRBD1 (6 bases). Written as DNA, the CDR3 is TGTGCCATCAGTGGGTCGGACAGAGGGACTGAAGCTTTCTTT. Translated, it gives CAISGSDRGTEAFF.